The 22 T cell receptor beta chains in this list originate from one sample, sequenced in a study of T cells in Graves' hyperthyroidism and ophthalmopathy. RNA transcripts served as the template for amplifying TCR beta CDR3 regions. The TCR CDR3 first-round RT-PCR relied on the HTBI primer set. TCRdb passed the multiplex PCR reads through MiXCR, listing each CDR3 protein once. The sample consists of 450,000 to 500,000 distinct CDR3 sequences, under 25% of them appearing once. Sequencing used blood. These receptors all stem from a woman between 65 and 79 years old with Graves' ophthalmopathy.

This clonotype was seen a few times. This chain links TRBV6-1 with TRBJ2-1; tentative D call: TRBD2 (6 bases). The CDR3 has 15 residues. The V end lost 1 base, the J end lost 5 bases, and 12 bases lay between the germline ends. Germline lookup yields CDR1 MNHNS and CDR2 SASEGT. CDR3 sequence (DNA): TGTGCCAGCAGTGAAGTAGCGGAATACCACAATGAGCAGTTCTTC. Protein product: CASSEVAEYHNEQFF.

This clonotype was detected a few times. This sequence joins TRBV12-5 and TRBJ1-5, with a possible D match to TRBD1 (6 bases). From germline, CDR1 is LGHNT and CDR2 FRNRAP. With 1 base removed from V and 4 bases from J, the gap between germline ends came to 8 bases. This CDR3 comprises 14 residues. The CDR3 sequence: CASGLGQGNQPQHF. CDR3 sequence (DNA): TGTGCTAGTGGTTTGGGGCAGGGGAATCAGCCCCAGCATTTT.

V is TRBV6-1 and J is TRBJ1-2; no reliable D call. CDR1 MNHNS and CDR2 SASEGT come from the germline V gene. The CDR3 has 16 residues. The germline V and J ends were trimmed by 3 bases and 2 bases, with 16 bases remaining between them. The CDR3: CASSDIEVRPNYGYTF. The CDR3 DNA is TGTGCCAGCAGTGACATAGAGGTCCGACCCAACTATGGCTACACCTTC.

At least ten counts were recorded for this clonotype. V is TRBV12-3 or TRBV12-4 and J is TRBJ2-7; 8 positions agree with TRBD2. V gave up 6 bases and J gave up 2 bases; unmatched junction bases: 6. This CDR3 spans 14 amino acids. CDR3 region: CASSATSGPYEQYF. The CDR3 DNA sequence: TGTGCCAGCAGCGCTACTAGCGGACCCTACGAGCAGTACTTC.

The chain carries TRBV5-1 and TRBJ1-2; D gene unclear. V was cut by 1 base and J by 0 bases, with 13 bases left in between. This CDR3 comprises 16 residues. Germline V lookup: CDR1 SGHRS, CDR2 YFSETQ. This CDR3 reads CASSLSQDAANYGYTF. The CDR3 DNA reads as TGCGCCAGCAGCTTGTCCCAGGACGCAGCTAACTATGGCTACACCTTC.

This clonotype has just a few counts. The J gene is TRBJ1-4, the V gene TRBV3-1; D is perhaps TRBD1 (5 bases). Germline assignment: CDR1 LGHDT and CDR2 YNNKEL (reference sequence). CDR3 length equals 12 residues. V was clipped by 4 bases and J by 6 bases, with 6 bases between them. This chain's CDR3 is CASSRGDEKLFF. DNA for the CDR3: TGTGCCAGCAGCCGGGGGGATGAAAAACTGTTTTTT.

The sample holds many counts of this clonotype. This chain connects TRBV27 to TRBJ2-1, with D tentatively TRBD1 or TRBD2 (5 bases each). CDR1 MNHEY and CDR2 SMNVEV come from the germline V gene (reference sequence). CDR3 size: 17 residues. With 3 bases removed from V and 7 bases from J, the gap between germline ends came to 22 bases. CDR3 protein: CASSLAAPGRSQNEQFF. CDR3 sequence (DNA): TGTGCCAGCAGTTTGGCTGCACCGGGACGAAGCCAGAATGAGCAGTTCTTC.

This clonotype came up a few times. The chain uses TRBV20-1 and TRBJ1-5; maybe TRBD1 (6 bases). V lost 8 bases to trimming and J lost 6 bases, with 17 bases between them. Germline CDR1 is DFQATT and CDR2 is SNEGSKA (reference sequence). This CDR3 region has 13 residues. The CDR3 sequence is CSCRQAGSQPQHF. The CDR3 DNA reads TGCAGTTGTCGACAGGCGGGGAGTCAGCCCCAGCATTTT.

This rearrangement joins TRBV19 to TRBJ1-1; D uncertain. The CDR3 is 14 amino acids. Trimming removed 4 bases from V and 1 base from J, with 10 bases in between. In germline, CDR1 is LNHDA, CDR2 SQIVND (reference sequence). The CDR3 nucleotides are TGTGCCAGTAGTAATCTTGGGCGGAACACTGAAGCTTTCTTT. This codes for CASSNLGRNTEAFF.

The chain joins TRBV12-3 or TRBV12-4 to TRBJ1-2; tentatively, D is TRBD1 (6 bases). V gave up 3 bases and J gave up 8 bases, with 10 bases separating them. This CDR3 is built from 12 residues. The DNA of the CDR3 is TGTGCCAGCAGTTTGGGGGGCTGGGGCTACACCTTC. Residues: CASSLGGWGYTF.

This clonotype appeared a single time. The rearrangement uses TRBV27 and TRBJ2-7; 8 bases are shared with TRBD1. V shed 6 bases, J shed 2 bases, and the junction held 9 bases outside the gene matches. Germline assignment: CDR1 MNHEY and CDR2 SMNVEV (reference sequence). The CDR3 spans 15 residues. The CDR3 region is CASSVRQGLPYEQYF. The CDR3, as DNA: TGTGCCAGCAGCGTAAGACAGGGGCTACCCTACGAGCAGTACTTC.

The chain employs TRBV2 and TRBJ1-2; TRBD1 matches 8 bases. From germline, CDR1 is SNHLY and CDR2 FYNNEI. The CDR3 sequence is 14 residues long. V dropped 1 base and J dropped 2; count of bases not matched to a gene: 0. The CDR3 nucleotides are TGTGCCAGCAGTGAAGACAGGGGGAACTATGGCTACACCTTC. Protein: CASSEDRGNYGYTF.

This clonotype was seen a handful of times. A read error may explain this, as a much larger clone is one base away. The chain is built from TRBV25-1 and TRBJ1-1; D remains ambiguous. With 1 base removed from V and 1 base from J, the gap between germline ends came to 4 bases. Germline values: CDR1 MGHDK, CDR2 SYGVNS. The CDR3 runs to 13 residues. CDR3 bases: TGTGCCAGCAGTGAATGGGGGAACACTGAAGCTTTCTTT. It codes for CASSEWGNTEAFF.

This clonotype was counted between two and nine times. The chain joins TRBV30 to TRBJ1-2; TRBD1 might be the D (6 bases). Per germline, CDR1 GTSNPN and CDR2 SVGIG (reference sequence). Trimming took 3 bases from V and 2 from J, leaving 10 bases between them. The CDR3 runs to 13 residues. CDR3 bases: TGTGCCTGGAGGAAAGACAGGAACTATGGCTACACCTTC. It translates to CAWRKDRNYGYTF.

This clonotype was picked up many times. This chain joins TRBV15 and TRBJ2-1; D is uncertain. V lost 0 bases, J lost 3 bases, and 6 bases lay in between. Germline loops: CDR1 LNHNV, CDR2 YYDKDF (reference sequence). The CDR3 length is 14 residues. The CDR3 DNA reads TGTGCCACCAGCAGAGAGGTCAGCTACAATGAGCAGTTCTTC. Its protein is CATSREVSYNEQFF.

This clonotype was recorded a few times. The V and J genes are TRBV7-9 and TRBJ2-5, with TRBD1 identical over 11 bases. The ends lost 3 bases at V and 6 bases at J; junction bases unmatched: 6. The CDR3 runs to 15 residues. The germline V gene encodes CDR1 SEHNR and CDR2 FQNEAQ (reference sequence). The CDR3 region has the DNA TGTGCCAGCAGCTTGGATGGGACAGGGGGACAGACCCAGTACTTC. It encodes CASSLDGTGGQTQYF.

The chain employs TRBV4-3 and TRBJ1-6; D call uncertain. The CDR3 is 19 residues long. The V gene lost 0 bases and the J gene lost 0 bases, with 15 bases spanning the gap. Germline values: CDR1 LGHNA, CDR2 YSLEER. CDR3: CASSQEIGELSSYNSPLHF. CDR3 sequence (DNA): TGCGCCAGCAGCCAAGAGATCGGGGAGCTGAGCTCCTATAATTCACCCCTCCACTTT.

The rearrangement links TRBV3-1 to TRBJ2-1; possible D gene TRBD2, 5 bases. This CDR3 is 15 amino acids long. Germline-derived CDR1 and CDR2 are LGHDT and YNNKEL (reference sequence). Trimming took 1 base from V and 4 from J, leaving 11 bases between them. CDR3 sequence reads: CASSQAGGLYNEQFF. The CDR3 bases are TGTGCCAGCAGCCAAGCGGGCGGGCTTTACAATGAGCAGTTCTTC.

This clonotype was seen a single time. The chain employs TRBV29-1 and TRBJ1-5, with TRBD1 identical over 10 bases. J was trimmed by 5 bases and V by 6 bases; bases with no gene match: 7. This CDR3 contains 14 residues. Germline CDR1 and CDR2: SQVTM and ANQGSEA. The CDR3 DNA follows: TGCAGCGTCGCCGGGACAGGGGTGGATCAGCCCCAGCATTTT. It is translated as CSVAGTGVDQPQHF.

In this sample, this clonotype turned up many times. The chain recombines TRBV12-3 or TRBV12-4 with TRBJ2-7; tentatively, D is TRBD2 (5 bases). Trimming stripped 2 bases from V and 2 bases from J, with 13 bases between. This CDR3 comprises 15 residues. CDR3 region: CASSLRAGVPYEQYF. DNA for the CDR3: TGTGCCAGCAGTTTAAGGGCCGGGGTCCCCTACGAGCAGTACTTC.

This clonotype was counted ten times or more. The V and J genes are TRBV27 and TRBJ1-6, with D perhaps matching TRBD1 (6 bases). The germline V gene encodes CDR1 MNHEY and CDR2 SMNVEV (reference sequence). Trimming cost V 5 bases and J 10 bases, with 18 bases left between them. This CDR3 is 15 amino acids long. The CDR3 nucleotides are TGTGCCAGCAGTGTGAACAGGGTTACCCGATCACCCCTCCACTTT. This sequence encodes CASSVNRVTRSPLHF.

The chain couples TRBV6-1 to TRBJ2-7; D gene ambiguous. Trimming stripped 8 bases from V and 6 bases from J, with 14 bases between. This CDR3 has 12 amino acids. Germline V CDR1 and CDR2: MNHNS, SASEGT. CDR3 amino acids: CASPGNAFEQYF. DNA for the CDR3: TGTGCCAGCCCCGGCAACGCCTTCGAGCAGTACTTC.